This T cell receptor (beta chain) came from a study of shared T cell receptors in the human thymus (dated by TCRdb to the early 2020s). In the study overall: The study examined how self-reactive, shared T-cell receptor alpha chains are generated in the human thymus.

Of note for this clone: Its specific antigen is unknown. Base qualities were left out, and no much larger clone turns up one base away.

The library was prepared using the immunoSEQ multiplex PCR assay. The table was pulled from immuneACCESS by TCRdb, which kept in-frame rearrangements only. Such tables lose some clones; where checked, under half of the loss comes from unresolved V genes, and the rest has no known cause. Within this sample are some 700,000 clones, with 88% of them counted one time only. Around 0.0099% of the sample comes from the top ten. From a lookup of the germline V gene (reference sequence), CDR1 and CDR2 are WNHNN and SYGVQD. V lost 0 bases and J lost 7 bases, and the count of bases not matched to a germline gene is 6. The CDR3 covers 17 residues, taking in both the cysteine and the phenylalanine. Just the 51-base CDR3 DNA is kept, in frame starting at base 1. The data were also submitted as part of a second study, on human thymus T cells. As the second study states: Immunologically healthy infants undergoing open corrective cardiac surgery for congenital heart defects in Finland were used as donors. The thymus tissue came from surgical resects taken out during corrective cardiac surgery. Both the thymic and the peripheral blood repertoires appeared to show biased V and J gene segment usage. The related research reported highly overlapping thymic TCR repertoires among unrelated individuals. The study described the TCR alpha and beta repertoires in under ten infant thymus samples and a few matching peripheral blood samples. The cohort included a handful of male and a couple of female infants, with donor ages spanning 7 to 244 days. Thymocytes were released mechanically from tissue and stored at -70 °C as pellets of roughly 9.5-31 million cells. A QIAsymphony instrument was used to extract genomic DNA from the frozen cell pellets. Using the immunoSEQ multiplex PCR assay, the TCRB and TCRAD loci were amplified from a standardized quantity of quality-controlled genomic DNA. Amplicons spanned the V(D)J region at a length sufficient to cover the CDR3 and identify V and J genes. Amplicon sequencing was performed on an Illumina platform through the commercial immunoSEQ service. Primer bias and sequencing errors were corrected as previously described, and TCRAD and TCRB definitions were based on the IMGT database. immunoSEQ Analyzer 3.0 and VDJTools were used for repertoire analysis, which covered basic statistics, V/J segment usage, diversity estimates, rarefaction and pairwise overlap. To estimate diversity, the Chao1, ChaoE, Efron-Thisted, Shannon and inverse Simpson indices were applied, and diversity was also estimated on datasets down-sampled to the smallest sample. Repertoire overlap was determined by strict matching of CDR3 nucleotide sequence, V gene and J gene, and Jaccard-based multidimensional scaling clustering was applied. On average, thymus samples gave 650,000 to 1,000,000 unique TCRB clonotypes, whereas blood samples gave roughly 80,000.

The sequence was obtained from a boy younger than two with a congenital heart defect. Donor details come from another sample of the same person, matched by shared clones. Recombination joined TRBV10-1 with TRBJ2-1; a stretch of 13 junction bases matches TRBD2. The specimen sequenced was thymocytes. DNA sequence: TGCGCCAGCAGTGAGTCCAGGACTAGCGGGAGAAATAATGAGCAGTTCTTC. The encoded protein is CASSESRTSGRNNEQFF.